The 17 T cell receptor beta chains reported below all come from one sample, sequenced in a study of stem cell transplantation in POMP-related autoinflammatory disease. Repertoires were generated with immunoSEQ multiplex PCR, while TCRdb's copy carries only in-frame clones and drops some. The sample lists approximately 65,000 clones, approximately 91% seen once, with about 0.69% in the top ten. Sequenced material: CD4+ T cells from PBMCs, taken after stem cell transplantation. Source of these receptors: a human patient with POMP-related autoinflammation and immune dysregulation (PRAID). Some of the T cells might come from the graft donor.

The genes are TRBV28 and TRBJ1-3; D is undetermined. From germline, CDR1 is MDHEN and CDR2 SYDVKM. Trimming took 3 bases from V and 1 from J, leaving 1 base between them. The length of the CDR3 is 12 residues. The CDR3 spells CASSLSGNTIYF. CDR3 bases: TGTGCCAGCAGTTTGTCTGGAAACACCATATATTTT. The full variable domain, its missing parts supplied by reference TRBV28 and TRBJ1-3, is DVKVTQSSRYLVKRTGEKVFLECVQDMDHENMFWYRQDPGLGLRLIYFSYDVKMKEKGDIPEGYSVSREKKERFSLILESASTNQTSMYLCASSLSGNTIYFGEGSWLTVV.

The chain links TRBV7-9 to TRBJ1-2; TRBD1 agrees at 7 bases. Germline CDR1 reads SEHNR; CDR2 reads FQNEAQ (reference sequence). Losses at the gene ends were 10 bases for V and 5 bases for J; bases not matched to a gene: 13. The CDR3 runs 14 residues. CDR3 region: CAIQTRGVLYGYTF. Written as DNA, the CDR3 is TGTGCCATCCAAACCAGGGGGGTCCTTTATGGCTACACCTTC.

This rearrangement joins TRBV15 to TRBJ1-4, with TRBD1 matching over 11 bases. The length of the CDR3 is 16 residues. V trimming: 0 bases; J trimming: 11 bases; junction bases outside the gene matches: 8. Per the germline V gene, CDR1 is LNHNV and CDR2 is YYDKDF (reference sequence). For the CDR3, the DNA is TGTGCCACCAGCAGAGATCTGGACAGGGGGCTAGACAAACTGTTTTTT. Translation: CATSRDLDRGLDKLFF.

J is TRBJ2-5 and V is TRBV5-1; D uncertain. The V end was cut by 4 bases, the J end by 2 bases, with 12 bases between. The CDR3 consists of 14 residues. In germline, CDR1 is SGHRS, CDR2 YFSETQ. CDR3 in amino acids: CASSPGLRQETQYF. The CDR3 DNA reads TGCGCCAGCAGCCCCGGTCTGCGTCAAGAGACCCAGTACTTC. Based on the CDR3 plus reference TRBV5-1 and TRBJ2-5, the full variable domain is KAGVTQTPRYLIKTRGQQVTLSCSPISGHRSVSWYQQTPGQGLQFLFEYFSETQRNKGNFPGRFSGRQFSNSRSEMNVSTLELGDSALYLCASSPGLRQETQYFGPGTRLLVL.

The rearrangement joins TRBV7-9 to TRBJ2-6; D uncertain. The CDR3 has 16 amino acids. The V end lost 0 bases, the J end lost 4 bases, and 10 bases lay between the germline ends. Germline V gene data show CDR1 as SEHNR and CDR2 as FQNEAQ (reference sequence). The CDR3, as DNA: TGTGCCAGCAGCTTAGCGGTTGGGGTGGGGGCCAACGTCCTGACTTTC. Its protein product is CASSLAVGVGANVLTF.

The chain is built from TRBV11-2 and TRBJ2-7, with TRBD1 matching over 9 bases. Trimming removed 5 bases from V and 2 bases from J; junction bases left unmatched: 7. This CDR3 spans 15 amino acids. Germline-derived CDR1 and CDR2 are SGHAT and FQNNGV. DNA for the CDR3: TGTGCCAGCAGCCATCCGGGACAGGGAGCCTACGAGCAGTACTTC. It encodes CASSHPGQGAYEQYF.

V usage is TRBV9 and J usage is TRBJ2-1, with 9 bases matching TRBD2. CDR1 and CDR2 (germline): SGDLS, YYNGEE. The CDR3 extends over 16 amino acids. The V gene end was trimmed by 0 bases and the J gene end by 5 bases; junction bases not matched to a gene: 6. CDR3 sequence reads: CASSVGLAGSNNEQFF. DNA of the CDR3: TGTGCCAGCAGCGTAGGTCTAGCGGGATCTAACAATGAGCAGTTCTTC.

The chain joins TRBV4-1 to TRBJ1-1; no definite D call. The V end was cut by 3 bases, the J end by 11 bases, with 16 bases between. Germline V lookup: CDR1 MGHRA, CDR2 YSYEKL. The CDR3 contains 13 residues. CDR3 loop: CASSQERRVGAFF. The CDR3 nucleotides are TGCGCCAGCAGCCAGGAAAGGAGGGTCGGGGCTTTCTTT.

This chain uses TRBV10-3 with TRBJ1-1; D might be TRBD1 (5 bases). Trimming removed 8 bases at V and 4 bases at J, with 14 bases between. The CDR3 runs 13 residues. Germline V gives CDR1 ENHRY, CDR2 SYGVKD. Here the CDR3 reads CAISWGRATEAFF. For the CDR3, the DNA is TGTGCCATCTCCTGGGGCAGGGCCACTGAAGCTTTCTTT.

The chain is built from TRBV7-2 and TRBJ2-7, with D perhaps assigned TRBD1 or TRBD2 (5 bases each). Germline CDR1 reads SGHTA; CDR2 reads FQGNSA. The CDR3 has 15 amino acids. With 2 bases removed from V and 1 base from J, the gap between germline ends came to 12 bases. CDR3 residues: CASSLFQGGSYEQYV. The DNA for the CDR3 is TGTGCCAGCAGCTTATTTCAGGGCGGGTCCTACGAGCAGTACGTC.

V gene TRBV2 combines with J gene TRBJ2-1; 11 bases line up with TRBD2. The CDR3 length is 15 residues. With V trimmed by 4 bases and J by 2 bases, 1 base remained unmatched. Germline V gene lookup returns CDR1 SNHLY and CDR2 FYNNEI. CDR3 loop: CASSVAGGTYNEQFF. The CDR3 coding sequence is TGTGCCAGCAGTGTAGCGGGGGGGACCTACAATGAGCAGTTCTTC. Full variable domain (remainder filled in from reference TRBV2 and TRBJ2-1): EPEVTQTPSHQVTQMGQEVILRCVPISNHLYFYWYRQILGQKVEFLVSFYNNEISEKSEIFDDQFSVERPDGSNFTLKIRSTKLEDSAMYFCASSVAGGTYNEQFFGPGTRLTVL.

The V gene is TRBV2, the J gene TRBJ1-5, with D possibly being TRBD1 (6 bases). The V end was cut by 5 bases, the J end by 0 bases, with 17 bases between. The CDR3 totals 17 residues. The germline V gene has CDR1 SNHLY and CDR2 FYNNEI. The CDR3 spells CASSLLSGAGSNQPQHF. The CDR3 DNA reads TGTGCCAGCAGTTTACTGTCAGGGGCAGGTAGCAATCAGCCCCAGCATTTT.

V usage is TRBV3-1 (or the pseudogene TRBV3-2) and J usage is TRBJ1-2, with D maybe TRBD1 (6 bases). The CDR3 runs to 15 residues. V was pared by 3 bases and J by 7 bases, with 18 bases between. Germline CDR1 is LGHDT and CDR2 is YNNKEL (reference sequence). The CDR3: CASSQTGPLFRGYTF. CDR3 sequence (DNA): TGTGCCAGCAGCCAGACAGGACCCCTCTTCCGTGGCTACACCTTC.

CDR3 residues: CASSQEKEGITYNEQFF. DNA for the CDR3: TGCGCCAGCAGCCAAGAAAAAGAGGGGATAACCTACAATGAGCAGTTCTTC. V and J are TRBV4-1 and TRBJ2-1; D is possibly TRBD1 or TRBD2 (5 bases each). The CDR3 extends over 17 amino acids. V shed 0 bases and J shed 2 bases, with 14 bases lying between them. Germline V CDR1 and CDR2: MGHRA, YSYEKL.

CDR3 loop: CASSQDRPYEQYF. For the CDR3, the DNA is TGTGCCAGCAGCCAGGACAGGCCCTACGAGCAGTACTTC. The rearrangement joins TRBV11-2 to TRBJ2-7; 7 bases are a match to TRBD1. Unmatched junction bases numbered 3, after V lost 5 bases and J lost 2 bases. Germline-derived CDR1 and CDR2 are SGHAT and FQNNGV. The CDR3 is 13 amino acids.

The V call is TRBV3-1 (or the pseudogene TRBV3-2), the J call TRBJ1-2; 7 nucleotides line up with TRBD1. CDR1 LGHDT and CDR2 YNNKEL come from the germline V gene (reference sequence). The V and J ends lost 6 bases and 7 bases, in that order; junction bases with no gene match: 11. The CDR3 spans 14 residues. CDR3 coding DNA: TGTGCCAGCAGACCCGACAGGGCCCGTGGTGGCTACACCTTC. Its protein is CASRPDRARGGYTF.

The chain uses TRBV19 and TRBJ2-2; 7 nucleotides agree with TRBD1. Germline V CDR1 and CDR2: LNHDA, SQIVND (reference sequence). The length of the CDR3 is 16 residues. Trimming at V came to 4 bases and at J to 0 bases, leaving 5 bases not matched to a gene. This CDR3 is CASSSPGTANTGELFF. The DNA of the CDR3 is TGTGCCAGTAGTAGTCCCGGGACAGCGAACACCGGGGAGCTGTTTTTT.